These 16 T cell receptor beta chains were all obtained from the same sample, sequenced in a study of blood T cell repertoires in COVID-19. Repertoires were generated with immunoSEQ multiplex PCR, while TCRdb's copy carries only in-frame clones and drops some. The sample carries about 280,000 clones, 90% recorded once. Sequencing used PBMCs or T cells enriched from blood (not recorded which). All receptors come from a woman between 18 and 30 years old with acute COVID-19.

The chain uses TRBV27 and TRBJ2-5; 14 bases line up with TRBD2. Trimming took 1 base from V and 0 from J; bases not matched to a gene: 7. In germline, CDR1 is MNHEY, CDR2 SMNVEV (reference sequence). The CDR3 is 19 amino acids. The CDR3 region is CASSLFGSTSGRDQETQYF. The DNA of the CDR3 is TGTGCCAGCAGTTTATTCGGTTCGACTAGCGGGAGGGACCAAGAGACCCAGTACTTC.

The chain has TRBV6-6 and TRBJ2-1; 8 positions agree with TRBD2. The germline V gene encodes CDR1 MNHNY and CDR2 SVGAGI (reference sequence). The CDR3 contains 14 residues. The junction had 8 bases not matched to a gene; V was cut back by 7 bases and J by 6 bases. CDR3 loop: CASTLTGTSNEQFF. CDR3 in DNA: TGTGCCAGCACCCTGACCGGGACTAGCAATGAGCAGTTCTTC.

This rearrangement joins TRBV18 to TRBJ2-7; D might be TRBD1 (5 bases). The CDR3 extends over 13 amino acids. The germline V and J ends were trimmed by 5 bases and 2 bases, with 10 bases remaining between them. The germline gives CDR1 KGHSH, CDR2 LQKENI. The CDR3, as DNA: TGTGCCAGCTCATCGACAGCCCCCTACGAGCAGTACTTC. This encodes CASSSTAPYEQYF.

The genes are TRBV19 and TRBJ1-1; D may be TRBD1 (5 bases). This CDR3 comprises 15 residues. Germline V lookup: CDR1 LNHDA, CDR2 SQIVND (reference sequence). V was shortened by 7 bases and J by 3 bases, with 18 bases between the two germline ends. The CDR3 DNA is TGTGCCAGTACCAGGGCCTATCCGTCGGACACTGAAGCTTTCTTT. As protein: CASTRAYPSDTEAFF.

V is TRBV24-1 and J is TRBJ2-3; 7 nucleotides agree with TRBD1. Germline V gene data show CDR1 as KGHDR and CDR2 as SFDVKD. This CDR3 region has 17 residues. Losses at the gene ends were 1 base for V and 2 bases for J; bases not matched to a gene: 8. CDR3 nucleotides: TGTGCCACCAGTGATTTCGACAGGGCTTGGAACACAGATACGCAGTATTTT. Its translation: CATSDFDRAWNTDTQYF.

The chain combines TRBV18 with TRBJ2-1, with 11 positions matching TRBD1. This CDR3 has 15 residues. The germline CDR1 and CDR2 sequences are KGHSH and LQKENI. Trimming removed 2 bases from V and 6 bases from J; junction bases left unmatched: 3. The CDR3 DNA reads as TGTGCCAGCTCACCAAGGACAGGGGGCCGCAATGAGCAGTTCTTC. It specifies CASSPRTGGRNEQFF.

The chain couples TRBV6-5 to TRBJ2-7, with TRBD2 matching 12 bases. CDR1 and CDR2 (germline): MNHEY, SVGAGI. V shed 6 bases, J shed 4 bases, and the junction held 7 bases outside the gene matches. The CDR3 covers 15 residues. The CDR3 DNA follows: TGTGCCAGCAGGCCGGGACTAGCGGGTTTGTACGAGCAGTACTTC. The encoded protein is CASRPGLAGLYEQYF.

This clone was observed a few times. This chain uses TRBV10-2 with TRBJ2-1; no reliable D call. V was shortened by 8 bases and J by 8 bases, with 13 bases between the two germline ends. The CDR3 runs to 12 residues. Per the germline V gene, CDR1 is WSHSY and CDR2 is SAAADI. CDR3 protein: CASQTSRYEQFF. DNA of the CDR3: TGCGCCAGCCAGACTTCAAGGTATGAGCAGTTCTTC.

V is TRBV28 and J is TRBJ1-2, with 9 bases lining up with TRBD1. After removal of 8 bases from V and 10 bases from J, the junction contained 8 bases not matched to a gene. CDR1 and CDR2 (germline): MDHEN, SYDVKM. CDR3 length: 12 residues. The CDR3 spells CASETGGKVYTF. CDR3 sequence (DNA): TGTGCCAGCGAGACAGGGGGGAAAGTCTACACCTTC.

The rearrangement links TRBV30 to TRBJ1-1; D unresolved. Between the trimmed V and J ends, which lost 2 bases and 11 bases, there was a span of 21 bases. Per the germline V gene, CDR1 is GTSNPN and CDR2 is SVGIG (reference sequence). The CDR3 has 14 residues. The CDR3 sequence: CAWSTGILSVAAFF. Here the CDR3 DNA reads TGTGCCTGGAGTACTGGGATTCTGTCTGTAGCGGCTTTCTTT.

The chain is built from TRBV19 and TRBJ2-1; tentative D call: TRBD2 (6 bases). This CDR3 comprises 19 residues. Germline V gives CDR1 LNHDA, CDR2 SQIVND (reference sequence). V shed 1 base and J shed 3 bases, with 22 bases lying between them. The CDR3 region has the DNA TGTGCCAGTAGTATAGGGGCGAGCGGGCTTAATAGTTTCTACAATGAGCAGTTCTTC. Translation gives CASSIGASGLNSFYNEQFF.

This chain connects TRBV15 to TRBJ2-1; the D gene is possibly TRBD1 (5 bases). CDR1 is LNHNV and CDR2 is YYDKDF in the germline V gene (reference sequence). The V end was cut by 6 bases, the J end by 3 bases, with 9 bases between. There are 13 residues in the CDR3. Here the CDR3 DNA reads TGTGCCACCAGAGGGGTCGACTACAATGAGCAGTTCTTC. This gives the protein CATRGVDYNEQFF.

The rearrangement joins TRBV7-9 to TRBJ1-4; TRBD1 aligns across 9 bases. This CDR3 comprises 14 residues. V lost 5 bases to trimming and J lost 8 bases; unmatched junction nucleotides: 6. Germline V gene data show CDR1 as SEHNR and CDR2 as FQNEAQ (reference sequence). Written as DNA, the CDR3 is TGTGCCAGCAGCCGGGACAGGGACGAAGAAAAACTGTTTTTT. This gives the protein CASSRDRDEEKLFF.

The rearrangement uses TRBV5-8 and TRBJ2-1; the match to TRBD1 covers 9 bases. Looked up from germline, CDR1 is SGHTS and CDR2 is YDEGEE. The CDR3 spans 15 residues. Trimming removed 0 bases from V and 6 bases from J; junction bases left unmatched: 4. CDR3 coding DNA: TGTGCCAGCAGCTTGGACAGGGGGCACGTCAATGAGCAGTTCTTC. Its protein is CASSLDRGHVNEQFF.

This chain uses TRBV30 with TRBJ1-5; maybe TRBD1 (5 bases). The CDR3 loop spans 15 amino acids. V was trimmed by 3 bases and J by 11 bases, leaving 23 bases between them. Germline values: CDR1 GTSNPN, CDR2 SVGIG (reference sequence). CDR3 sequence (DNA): TGTGCCTGGAGAGACAAGCCGGACCCCTCGGGGGCCCAGCATTTT. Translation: CAWRDKPDPSGAQHF.

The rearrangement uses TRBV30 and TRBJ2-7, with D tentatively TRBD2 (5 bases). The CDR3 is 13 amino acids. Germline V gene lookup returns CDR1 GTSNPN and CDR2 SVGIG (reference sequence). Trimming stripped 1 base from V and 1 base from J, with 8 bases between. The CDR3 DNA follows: TGTGCCTGGAGTGAGGACTTTTCCTACGAGCAGTACTTC. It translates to CAWSEDFSYEQYF.